This T cell receptor (beta chain) was documented in a study of shared clonotypes between healthy human individuals. J lost 5 bases, V lost 7 bases, and 6 bases had no gene match. This CDR3 has 14 amino acids. The V gene's germline CDR1 is LNHDA and CDR2 SQIVND (reference sequence). A word on this clone: Its antigen is unidentified.

General study points: The sampled material consisted only of blood, and tissue repertoires are likely to differ.

Using immunoSEQ multiplex PCR, the repertoire was profiled, and TCRdb retains in-frame clones only, with some absent. The data hold some 1.5 million clones, with under 99% observed a single time. The chain recombines TRBV19 with TRBJ1-1, with TRBD1 matching over 11 bases. The clonotype was recovered from a young man in good health. Sequenced material: naive CD4+ T cells sorted from blood. Documented subset: CD45RA+ positively selected. CDR3 nucleotides: TGTGCCAGTACCCCGGACAGGGGGCATACTGAAGCTTTCTTT. Protein product: CASTPDRGHTEAFF.